Each of the 9 T cell receptor beta chains below was sequenced from the same sample in a study of regulatory T cells in long-lasting Graves disease. Time point in this sample: newly diagnosed GD, antithyroid drugs for less than 3 months. PBMC-extracted RNA yielded the TCR library. Both iRepertoire HTBI primers and Arm-PCR of CDR3 regions were used to build the TCR beta libraries. One entry per CDR3 protein results from TCRdb running MiXCR on the multiplex PCR reads. The sample lists about 400,000 distinct CDR3 sequences; 15% were seen once. These data were also reused for a study on T cells in Graves' hyperthyroidism and ophthalmopathy.

The sample in question was peripheral blood mononuclear cells (PBMCs), obtained at new diagnosis, from a patient treated with antithyroid drugs. The source is a woman between 40 and 55 years old with Graves disease.

This clonotype was recorded at least ten times. This chain connects TRBV20-1 to TRBJ2-5, with 10 nucleotides matching TRBD1. Trimming cost V 0 bases and J 4 bases; bases outside gene matches: 5. Germline V gives CDR1 DFQATT, CDR2 SNEGSKA (reference sequence). The CDR3 length is 15 residues. DNA for the CDR3: TGCAGTGCTAGAGATTGGACAGGGGGACGAGAGACCCAGTACTTC. Encoded protein: CSARDWTGGRETQYF.

This clonotype was seen ten or more times. The chain couples TRBV5-1 to TRBJ2-7, with TRBD1 matching 10 bases. Germline V CDR1 and CDR2: SGHRS, YFSETQ. The CDR3 totals 15 residues. The V and J ends lost 0 bases and 5 bases, in that order; junction bases with no gene match: 5. For the CDR3, the DNA is TGCGCCAGCAGCTTGGCAGGGACAGGGGCCGACGAGCAGTACTTC. Translating it yields CASSLAGTGADEQYF.

In its sample, this clonotype was seen many times. The V and J genes are TRBV2 and TRBJ2-5, with 9 positions matching TRBD1. Looked up from germline, CDR1 is SNHLY and CDR2 is FYNNEI. This CDR3 region has 13 residues. With 6 bases clipped from V and 4 bases from J, the junction kept 3 bases outside the gene matches. The CDR3 DNA sequence: TGTGCCAGCAGCCTGGACAGGGGAGAGACCCAGTACTTC. Protein product: CASSLDRGETQYF.

This rearrangement joins TRBV4-2 to TRBJ2-3, with 7 positions matching TRBD2. Trimming cost V 0 bases and J 0 bases; bases outside gene matches: 9. The germline V gene encodes CDR1 LGHNA and CDR2 YNFKEQ. CDR3 length equals 18 residues. The CDR3 nucleotides are TGTGCCAGCAGCCAAGATATTCCCCGGGACTATAGCACAGATACGCAGTATTTT. Translating gives CASSQDIPRDYSTDTQYF.

The chain links TRBV14 to TRBJ2-7, with 8 bases aligning to TRBD2. V lost 5 bases, J lost 2 bases, and 11 bases stayed unmatched. The CDR3 sequence is 16 residues long. Per the germline V gene, CDR1 is SGHDN and CDR2 is FVKESK. CDR3 sequence reads: CASSAKSGSLTYEQYF. The CDR3 DNA reads TGTGCCAGCAGCGCCAAGAGCGGGAGCCTTACCTACGAGCAGTACTTC.

At least ten counts were recorded for this clonotype. The chain carries TRBV9 and TRBJ2-5, with D uncertain. This CDR3 spans 13 amino acids. Trimming left V 0 bases short and J 3 bases short, with 6 bases between. Germline values: CDR1 SGDLS, CDR2 YYNGEE. CDR3 sequence: CASSVVLKETQYF. The CDR3, as DNA: TGTGCCAGCAGCGTAGTACTAAAAGAGACCCAGTACTTC.

This clonotype was seen only a few times. The V gene is TRBV4-2, the J gene TRBJ2-3; no reliable D call. The CDR3 totals 16 residues. CDR1 is LGHNA and CDR2 is YNFKEQ in the germline V gene. V was shortened by 0 bases and J by 0 bases, with 10 bases between the two germline ends. The CDR3, as DNA: TGTGCCAGCAGCCAAGACGGTTTAATCAGCACAGATACGCAGTATTTT. Its protein product is CASSQDGLISTDTQYF.

In nucleotides, the CDR3 is TGTGCCAGCAGCCAAGACCCGGGACAGACTAACTATGGCTACACCTTC. This sequence encodes CASSQDPGQTNYGYTF. V is TRBV4-2 and J is TRBJ1-2, with TRBD1 matching 7 bases. The CDR3 length is 16 residues. V trimming: 0 bases; J trimming: 0 bases; junction bases outside the gene matches: 4. CDR1 is LGHNA and CDR2 is YNFKEQ in the germline V gene.

This clonotype was observed many times. J is TRBJ2-1 and V is TRBV11-3; D might be TRBD2 (6 bases). Germline V gene data show CDR1 as SGHNT and CDR2 as YENEEA. The CDR3 loop spans 14 amino acids. Trimming removed 3 bases from V and 7 bases from J, with 13 bases in between. The CDR3: CASSFPGGSNEQFF. The CDR3 region has the DNA TGTGCCAGCAGCTTCCCCGGGGGATCGAATGAGCAGTTCTTC.